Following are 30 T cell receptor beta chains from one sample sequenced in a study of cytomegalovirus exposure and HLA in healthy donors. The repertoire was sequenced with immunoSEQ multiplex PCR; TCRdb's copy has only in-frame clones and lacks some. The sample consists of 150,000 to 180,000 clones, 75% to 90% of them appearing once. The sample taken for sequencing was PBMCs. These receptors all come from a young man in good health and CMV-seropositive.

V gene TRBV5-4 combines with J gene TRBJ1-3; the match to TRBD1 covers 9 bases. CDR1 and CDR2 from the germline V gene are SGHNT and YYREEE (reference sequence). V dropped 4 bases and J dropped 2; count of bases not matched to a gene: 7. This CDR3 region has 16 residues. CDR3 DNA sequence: TGTGCCAGCAGCCAGGCGGGACAGGGCCCTGGAAACACCATATATTTT. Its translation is CASSQAGQGPGNTIYF.

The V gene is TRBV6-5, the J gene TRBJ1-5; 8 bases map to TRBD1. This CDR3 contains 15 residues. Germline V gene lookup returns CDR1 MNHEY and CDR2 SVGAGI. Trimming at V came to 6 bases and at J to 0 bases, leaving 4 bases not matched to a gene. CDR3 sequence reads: CASRRDRSSNQPQHF. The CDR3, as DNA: TGTGCCAGCAGAAGGGACAGGAGTAGCAATCAGCCCCAGCATTTT.

This CDR3 is CASSEARVWTRPAGELFF. The CDR3 DNA is TGTGCCAGCAGTGAAGCTCGGGTCTGGACTAGACCGGCCGGGGAGCTGTTTTTT. This chain uses TRBV6-1 with TRBJ2-2; TRBD2 matches 7 bases. The J segment lost 6 bases and the V segment lost 0 bases, leaving 13 bases of the junction unmatched. CDR1 and CDR2 from the germline V gene are MNHNS and SASEGT. The CDR3 is made up of 18 amino acids.

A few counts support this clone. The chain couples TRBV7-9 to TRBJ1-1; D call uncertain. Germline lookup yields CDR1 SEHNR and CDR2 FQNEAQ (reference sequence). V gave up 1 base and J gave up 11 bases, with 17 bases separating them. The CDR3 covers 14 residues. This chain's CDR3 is CASSLGTGGQTAFF. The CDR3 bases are TGTGCCAGCAGCTTAGGGACGGGAGGGCAGACGGCTTTCTTT.

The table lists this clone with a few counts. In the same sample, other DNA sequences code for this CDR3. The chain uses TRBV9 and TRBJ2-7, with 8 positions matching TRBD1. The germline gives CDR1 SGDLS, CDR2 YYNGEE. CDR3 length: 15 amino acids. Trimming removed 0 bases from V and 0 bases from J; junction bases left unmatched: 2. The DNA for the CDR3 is TGTGCCAGCAGCGTAGGGCAGGGGGCCTCCTACGAGCAGTACTTC. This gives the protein CASSVGQGASYEQYF.

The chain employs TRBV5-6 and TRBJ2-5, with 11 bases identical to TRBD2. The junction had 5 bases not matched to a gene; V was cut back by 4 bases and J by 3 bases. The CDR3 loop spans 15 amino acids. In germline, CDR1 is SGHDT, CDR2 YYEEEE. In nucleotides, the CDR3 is TGTGCCAGCAGCGCGGCGACTAGCGGGGAAGAGACCCAGTACTTC. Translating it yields CASSAATSGEETQYF.

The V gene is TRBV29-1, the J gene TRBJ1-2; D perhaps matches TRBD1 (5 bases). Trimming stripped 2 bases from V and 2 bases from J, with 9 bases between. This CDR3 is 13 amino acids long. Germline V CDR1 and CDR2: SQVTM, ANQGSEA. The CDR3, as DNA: TGCAGCGTTGAAAAGGGGATGAACTATGGCTACACCTTC. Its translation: CSVEKGMNYGYTF.

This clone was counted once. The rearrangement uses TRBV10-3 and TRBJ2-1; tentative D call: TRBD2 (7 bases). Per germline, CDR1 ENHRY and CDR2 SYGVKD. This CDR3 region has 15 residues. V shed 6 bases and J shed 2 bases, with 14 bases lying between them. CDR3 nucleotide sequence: TGTGCCATCAGACTCGACGGGGGGCCCTACAATGAGCAGTTCTTC. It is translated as CAIRLDGGPYNEQFF.

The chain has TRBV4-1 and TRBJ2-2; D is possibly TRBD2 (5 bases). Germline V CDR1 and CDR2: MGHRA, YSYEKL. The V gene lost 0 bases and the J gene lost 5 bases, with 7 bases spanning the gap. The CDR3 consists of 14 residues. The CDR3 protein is CASSQDPGTGELFF. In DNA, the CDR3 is TGCGCCAGCAGCCAAGATCCGGGAACCGGGGAGCTGTTTTTT.

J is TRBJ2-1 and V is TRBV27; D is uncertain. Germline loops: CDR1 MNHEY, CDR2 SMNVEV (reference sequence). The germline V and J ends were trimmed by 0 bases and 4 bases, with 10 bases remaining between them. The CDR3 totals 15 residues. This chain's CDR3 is CASSLSRLLYNEQFF. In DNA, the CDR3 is TGTGCCAGCAGTTTATCGAGGCTACTGTACAATGAGCAGTTCTTC.

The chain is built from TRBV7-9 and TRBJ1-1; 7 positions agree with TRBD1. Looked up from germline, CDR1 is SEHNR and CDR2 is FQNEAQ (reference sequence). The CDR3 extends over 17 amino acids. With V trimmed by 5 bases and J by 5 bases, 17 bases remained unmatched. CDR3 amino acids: CASSIPGQSPGETEAFF. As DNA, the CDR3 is TGTGCCAGCAGCATACCGGGACAGAGCCCCGGGGAGACTGAAGCTTTCTTT.

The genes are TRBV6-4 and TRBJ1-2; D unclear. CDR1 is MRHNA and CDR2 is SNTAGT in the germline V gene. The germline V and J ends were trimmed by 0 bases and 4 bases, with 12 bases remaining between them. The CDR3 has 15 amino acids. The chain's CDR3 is CASSDSSSGSYGYTF. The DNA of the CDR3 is TGTGCCAGCAGTGACTCGAGTTCGGGGAGCTATGGCTACACCTTC.

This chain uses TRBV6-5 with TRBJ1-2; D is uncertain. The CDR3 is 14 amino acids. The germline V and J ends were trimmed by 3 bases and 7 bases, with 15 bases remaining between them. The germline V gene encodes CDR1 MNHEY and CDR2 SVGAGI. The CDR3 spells CASSYTGESTGYTF. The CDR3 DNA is TGTGCCAGCAGTTATACTGGGGAGTCAACTGGCTACACCTTC.

The CDR3 region is CAWSLPSGTSGENEQFF. CDR3 sequence (DNA): TGTGCCTGGAGTCTCCCCTCTGGTACTAGCGGGGAGAATGAGCAGTTCTTC. The chain employs TRBV30 and TRBJ2-1; TRBD2 agrees at 10 bases. CDR3 length equals 17 residues. Germline CDR1 and CDR2: GTSNPN and SVGIG (reference sequence). V shed 2 bases, J shed 7 bases, and the junction held 14 bases outside the gene matches.

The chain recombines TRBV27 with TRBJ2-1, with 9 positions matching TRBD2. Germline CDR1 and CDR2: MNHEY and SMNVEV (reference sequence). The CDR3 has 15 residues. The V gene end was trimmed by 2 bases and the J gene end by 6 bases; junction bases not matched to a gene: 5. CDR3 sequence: CASSLGTSNRNEQFF. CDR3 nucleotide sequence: TGTGCCAGCAGTTTAGGGACTAGCAATCGCAATGAGCAGTTCTTC.

This chain's CDR3 is CASSFLTGGSTGHEQFF. The CDR3 nucleotides read TGTGCCAGCAGCTTCCTAACCGGCGGGAGCACCGGTCATGAGCAGTTCTTC. The rearrangement uses TRBV11-2 and TRBJ2-1; 7 bases fit TRBD2. The CDR3 spans 17 residues. V trimming: 3 bases; J trimming: 8 bases; junction bases outside the gene matches: 16. Germline lookup yields CDR1 SGHAT and CDR2 FQNNGV.

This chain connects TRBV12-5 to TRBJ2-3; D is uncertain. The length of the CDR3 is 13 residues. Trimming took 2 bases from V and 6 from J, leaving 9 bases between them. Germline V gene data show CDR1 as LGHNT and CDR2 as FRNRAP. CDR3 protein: CASGLSDIDTQYF. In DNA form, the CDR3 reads TGTGCTAGTGGTTTGTCAGATATTGATACGCAGTATTTT. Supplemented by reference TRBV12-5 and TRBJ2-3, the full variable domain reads DARVTQTPRHKVTEMGQEVTMRCQPILGHNTVFWYRQTMMQGLELLAYFRNRAPLDDSGMPKDRFSAEMPDATLATLKIQPSEPRDSAVYFCASGLSDIDTQYFGPGTRLTVL.

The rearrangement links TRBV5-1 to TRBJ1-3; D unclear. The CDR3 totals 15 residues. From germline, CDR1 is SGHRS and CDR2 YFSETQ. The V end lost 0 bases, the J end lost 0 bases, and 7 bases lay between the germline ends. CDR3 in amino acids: CASSLAGSSGNTIYF. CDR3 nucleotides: TGCGCCAGCAGCTTGGCAGGCAGCTCTGGAAACACCATATATTTT.

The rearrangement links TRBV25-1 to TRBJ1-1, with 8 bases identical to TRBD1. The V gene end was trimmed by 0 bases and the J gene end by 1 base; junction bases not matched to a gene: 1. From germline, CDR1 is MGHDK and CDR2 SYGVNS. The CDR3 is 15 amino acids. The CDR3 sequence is CASSEYGTGNTEAFF. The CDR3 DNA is TGTGCCAGCAGTGAATACGGGACAGGGAACACTGAAGCTTTCTTT.

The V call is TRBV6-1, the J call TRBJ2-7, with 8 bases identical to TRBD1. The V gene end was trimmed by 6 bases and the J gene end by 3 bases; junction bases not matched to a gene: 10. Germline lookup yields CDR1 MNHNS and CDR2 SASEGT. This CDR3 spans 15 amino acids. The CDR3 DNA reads TGTGCCAGCAGGGGGGCTGGGACAGGCCTCTACGAGCAGTACTTC. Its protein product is CASRGAGTGLYEQYF.

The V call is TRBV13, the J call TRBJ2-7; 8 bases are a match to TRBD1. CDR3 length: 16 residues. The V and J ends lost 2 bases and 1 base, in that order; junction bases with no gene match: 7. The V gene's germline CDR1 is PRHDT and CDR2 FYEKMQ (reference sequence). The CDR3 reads CASSLYGQGGSYEQYF. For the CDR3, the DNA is TGTGCCAGCAGCTTATACGGACAGGGAGGTTCCTACGAGCAGTACTTC.

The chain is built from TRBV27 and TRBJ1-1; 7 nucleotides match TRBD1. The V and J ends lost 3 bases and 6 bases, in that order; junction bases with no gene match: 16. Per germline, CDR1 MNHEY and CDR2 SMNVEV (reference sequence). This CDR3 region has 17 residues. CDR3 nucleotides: TGTGCCAGCAGTTTCACTCGCCGACAGGGACGCCTTCCTGAAGCTTTCTTT. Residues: CASSFTRRQGRLPEAFF.

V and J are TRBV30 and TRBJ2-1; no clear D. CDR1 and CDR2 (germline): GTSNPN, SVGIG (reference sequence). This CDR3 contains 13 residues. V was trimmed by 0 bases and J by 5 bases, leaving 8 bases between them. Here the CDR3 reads CAWSVRIDNEQFF. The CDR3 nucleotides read TGTGCCTGGAGTGTACGCATAGACAATGAGCAGTTCTTC.

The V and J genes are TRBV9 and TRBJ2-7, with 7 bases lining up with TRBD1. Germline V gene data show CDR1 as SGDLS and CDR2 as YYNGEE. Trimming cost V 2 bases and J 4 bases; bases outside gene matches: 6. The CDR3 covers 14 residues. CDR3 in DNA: TGTGCCAGCAGCGTCCAGACAGGGAGTTACGAGCAGTACTTC. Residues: CASSVQTGSYEQYF.

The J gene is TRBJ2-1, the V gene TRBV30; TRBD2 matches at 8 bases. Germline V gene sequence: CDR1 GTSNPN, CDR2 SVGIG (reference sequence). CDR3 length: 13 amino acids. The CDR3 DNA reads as TGTGCTTTGAGCGGGAGAGCCTACAATGAGCAGTTCTTC. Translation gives CALSGRAYNEQFF.

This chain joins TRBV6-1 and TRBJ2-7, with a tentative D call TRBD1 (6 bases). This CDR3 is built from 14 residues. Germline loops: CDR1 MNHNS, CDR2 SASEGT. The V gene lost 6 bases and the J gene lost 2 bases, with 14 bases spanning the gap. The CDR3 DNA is TGTGCCAGCAGGCCACAGGGAGTGACCTACGAGCAGTACTTC. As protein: CASRPQGVTYEQYF.

CDR3 sequence (DNA): TGTGCCAGCTACAGGGGGGACCAAGAGACCCAGTACTTC. It encodes CASYRGDQETQYF. J is TRBJ2-5 and V is TRBV7-9; 8 bases match TRBD1. This CDR3 region has 13 residues. Germline CDR1 reads SEHNR; CDR2 reads FQNEAQ (reference sequence). V was pared by 8 bases and J by 0 bases, with 2 bases of the junction left unmatched. The full variable domain, with the rest looked up from reference TRBV7-9 and TRBJ2-5, is DTGVSQNPRHKITKRGQNVTFRCDPISEHNRLYWYRQTLGQGPEFLTYFQNEAQLEKSRLLSDRFSAERPKGSFSTLEIQRTEQGDSAMYLCASYRGDQETQYFGPGTRLLVL.

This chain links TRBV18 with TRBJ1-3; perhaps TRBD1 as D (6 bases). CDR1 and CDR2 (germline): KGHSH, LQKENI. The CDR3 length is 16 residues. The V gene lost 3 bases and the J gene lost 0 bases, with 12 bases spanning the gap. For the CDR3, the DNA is TGTGCCAGCTCACCGAGGGGGTCCAGCTCTGGAAACACCATATATTTT. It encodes CASSPRGSSSGNTIYF.

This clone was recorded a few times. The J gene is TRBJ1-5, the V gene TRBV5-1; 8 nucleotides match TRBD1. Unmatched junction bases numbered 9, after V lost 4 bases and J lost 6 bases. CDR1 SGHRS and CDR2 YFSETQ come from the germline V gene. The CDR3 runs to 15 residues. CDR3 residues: CASSVGQGGGQPQHF. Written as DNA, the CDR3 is TGCGCCAGCAGCGTTGGACAGGGAGGAGGTCAGCCCCAGCATTTT.

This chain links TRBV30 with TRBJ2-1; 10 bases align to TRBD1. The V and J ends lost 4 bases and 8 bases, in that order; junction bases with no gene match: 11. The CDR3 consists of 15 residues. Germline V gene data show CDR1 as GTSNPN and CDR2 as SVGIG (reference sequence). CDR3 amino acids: CAWTRKGTGDDEQFF. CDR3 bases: TGTGCCTGGACCCGTAAAGGGACAGGGGATGATGAGCAGTTCTTC.